This entry concerns a single TCR beta chain. No antigen is known for it. This entry belongs to a study of early T cells in non-severe SARS-CoV-2 infection. Whole-study context: From unsorted whole blood, bulk RNA was sequenced, and the chains remained unpaired.

Findings and caveats of the study: Anti-spike CD8 responses were favored by VDJdb matching, which missed private and CD4 specificities.

Unique molecular identifiers (one per individual cDNA molecule) were attached. From the 5' RACE reads, TCRdb called clonotypes with MiXCR, one entry per CDR3 protein. Here the sample spans tens of thousands of distinct CDR3 sequences, 9.5% to 15% being singletons. With V trimmed by 6 bases and J by 7 bases, 12 bases remained unmatched. Germline V gene sequence: CDR1 MNHEY, CDR2 SVGEGT. The CDR3 is 15 amino acids. The chain combines TRBV6-2 or TRBV6-3 with TRBJ2-1, with 7 bases fitting TRBD2. This receptor was taken from an adult who was a healthcare worker with PCR-confirmed SARS-CoV-2 infection or an uninfected control (not recorded which). Material: whole blood. CDR3 protein: CASSLREASANEQFF. CDR3 bases: TGTGCCAGCAGCCTCCGGGAGGCCTCTGCAAATGAGCAGTTCTTC.